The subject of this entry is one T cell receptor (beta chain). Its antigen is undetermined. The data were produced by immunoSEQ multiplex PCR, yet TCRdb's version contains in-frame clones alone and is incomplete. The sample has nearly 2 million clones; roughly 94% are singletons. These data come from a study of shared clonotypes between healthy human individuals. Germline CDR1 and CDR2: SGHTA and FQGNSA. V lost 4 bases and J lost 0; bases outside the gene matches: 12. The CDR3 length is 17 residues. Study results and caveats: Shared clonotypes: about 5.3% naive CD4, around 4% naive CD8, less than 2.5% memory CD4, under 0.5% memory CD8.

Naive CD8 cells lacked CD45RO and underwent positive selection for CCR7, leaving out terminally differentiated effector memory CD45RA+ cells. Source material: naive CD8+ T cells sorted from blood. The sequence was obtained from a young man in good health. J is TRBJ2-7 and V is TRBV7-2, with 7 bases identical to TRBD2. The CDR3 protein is CASSSFEAGLGSYEQYF. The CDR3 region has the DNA TGTGCCAGCAGCTCATTCGAAGCGGGGCTAGGCTCCTACGAGCAGTACTTC.